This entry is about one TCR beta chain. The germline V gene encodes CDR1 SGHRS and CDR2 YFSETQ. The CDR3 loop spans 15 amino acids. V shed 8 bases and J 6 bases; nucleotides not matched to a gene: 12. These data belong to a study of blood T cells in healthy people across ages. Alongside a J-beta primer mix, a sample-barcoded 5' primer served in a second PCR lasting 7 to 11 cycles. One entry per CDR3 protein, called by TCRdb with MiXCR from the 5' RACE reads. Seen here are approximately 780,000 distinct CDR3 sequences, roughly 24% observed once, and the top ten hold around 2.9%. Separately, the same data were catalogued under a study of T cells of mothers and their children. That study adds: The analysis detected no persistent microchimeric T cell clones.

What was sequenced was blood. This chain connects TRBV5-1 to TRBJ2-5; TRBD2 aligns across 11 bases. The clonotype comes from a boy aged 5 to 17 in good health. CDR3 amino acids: CASSLSGGAGQTQYF. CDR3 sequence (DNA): TGCGCCAGTTCCCTTAGCGGGGGGGCTGGACAGACCCAGTACTTC. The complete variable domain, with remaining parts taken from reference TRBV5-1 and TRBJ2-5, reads KAGVTQTPRYLIKTRGQQVTLSCSPISGHRSVSWYQQTPGQGLQFLFEYFSETQRNKGNFPGRFSGRQFSNSRSEMNVSTLELGDSALYLCASSLSGGAGQTQYFGPGTRLLVL.